The next 5 T cell receptor beta chains were all read from a single sample in a study of cytomegalovirus exposure and HLA in healthy donors. PCR employed 60 Vbeta and 13 Jbeta primers. Assay used: immunoSEQ multiplex PCR; TCRdb lists only in-frame clones, some missing. The sample contains fewer than 120,000 clones, around four fifths of which appear only once. Sequencing input: PBMCs. The receptors derive from a man aged 30 to 45 in good health and CMV-seropositive.

The gene calls are TRBV7-2 and TRBJ2-2; TRBD1 matches 12 bases. Trimming at V came to 1 base and at J to 3 bases, leaving 3 bases not matched to a gene. The CDR3 is 17 amino acids. Germline V lookup: CDR1 SGHTA, CDR2 FQGNSA. CDR3 loop: CASSLDGTGGHTGELFF. In DNA, the CDR3 is TGTGCCAGCAGCTTAGACGGGACAGGGGGCCACACCGGGGAGCTGTTTTTT. The full variable domain, with the rest looked up from reference TRBV7-2 and TRBJ2-2, is GAGVSQSPSNKVTEKGKDVELRCDPISGHTALYWYRQSLGQGLEFLIYFQGNSAPDKSGLPSDRFSAERTGGSVSTLTIQRTQQEDSAVYLCASSLDGTGGHTGELFFGEGSRLTVL.

The CDR3 loop is CASSSPRGYNEQFF. The CDR3 DNA reads as TGCGCCAGCAGCTCCCCCCGGGGGTACAATGAGCAGTTCTTC. The chain has TRBV5-1 and TRBJ2-1; weak D call: TRBD2 (6 bases). The V end lost 3 bases, the J end lost 4 bases, and 11 bases lay between the germline ends. This CDR3 is 14 amino acids long. Germline assignment: CDR1 SGHRS and CDR2 YFSETQ.

This rearrangement joins TRBV7-3 to TRBJ2-3; tentatively, D is TRBD1 (6 bases). V lost 6 bases, J lost 4 bases, and 14 bases lay in between. The germline V gene has CDR1 SGHTA and CDR2 FQGTGA. The CDR3 covers 14 residues. CDR3: CASSLQGRPDTQYF. CDR3 nucleotide sequence: TGTGCCAGCAGTCTACAGGGCCGGCCAGATACGCAGTATTTT.

This chain connects TRBV7-8 to TRBJ1-5; tentatively, D is TRBD1 (6 bases). Germline CDR1 and CDR2: SGHVS and FQNEAQ. Trimming removed 1 base at V and 9 bases at J, with 19 bases between. The CDR3 contains 16 residues. As DNA, the CDR3 is TGTGCCAGCAGCTTAGTCGGGGGGGCGGTCTCGGGGCCCCAGCATTTT. It translates to CASSLVGGAVSGPQHF. Filled out from reference TRBV7-8 and TRBJ1-5, the complete variable domain reads GAGVSQSPRYKVAKRGQDVALRCDPISGHVSLFWYQQALGQGPEFLTYFQNEAQLDKSGLPSDRFFAERPEGSVSTLKIQRTQQEDSAVYLCASSLVGGAVSGPQHFGDGTRLSIL.

For this clone: A read error may account for a junction end that differs from germline. The chain recombines TRBV7-7 with TRBJ2-5; 8 bases align to TRBD2. Germline V gene data show CDR1 as SSHAT and CDR2 as FNYEAQ (reference sequence). This CDR3 is built from 16 residues. CDR3 coding DNA: TGTGCTAGCAGCTTAGGCAGAGCGGGGGACCAAGAGACCCAGTACTTC. Its translation is CASSLGRAGDQETQYF.